The 32 T cell receptor beta chains below were found in one sample sequenced in a study of neurological immune-mediated disorders. One entry per CDR3 protein, called by TCRdb with MiXCR from the 5' RACE reads. The sample has 45,000 to 65,000 distinct CDR3 sequences, roughly 4.4% seen once; the top ten hold 2.5% to 3.5%. Material for sequencing was PBMCs. Receptor source: a man aged 50 to 59 with multiple sclerosis.

The sample holds many counts of this clonotype. It may be a read error: a sequence one base away is much more abundant. The genes are TRBV4-1 and TRBJ2-7; unclear D gene. V was clipped by 1 base and J by 3 bases, with 13 bases between them. The CDR3 has 15 residues. Germline values: CDR1 MGHRA, CDR2 YSYEKL. The CDR3 DNA is TGCGCCAGCAGCCAAGTGATCGGAAAGGGCTACGAGCAGTACTTC. It is translated as CASSQVIGKGYEQYF.

CDR3 in amino acids: CSVGDRGDEQYF. CDR3 DNA: TGCAGCGTTGGGGACAGGGGGGACGAGCAGTACTTC. V and J are TRBV29-1 and TRBJ2-7; 11 bases are shared with TRBD1. The germline V gene has CDR1 SQVTM and CDR2 ANQGSEA. CDR3 size: 12 residues. Germline trimming cut 4 bases from V and 5 bases from J; bases unmatched to any gene: 1.

This clonotype appeared many times. This sequence joins TRBV30 and TRBJ1-4; a possible D gene is TRBD1 (5 bases). This CDR3 is 13 amino acids long. V was cut by 2 bases and J by 10 bases, with 14 bases left in between. From germline, CDR1 is GTSNPN and CDR2 SVGIG (reference sequence). The CDR3 sequence is CAWSQDNEGKLFF. As DNA, the CDR3 is TGTGCCTGGAGTCAGGACAACGAAGGAAAACTGTTTTTT. Full variable domain (remainder filled in from reference TRBV30 and TRBJ1-4): SQTIHQWPATLVQPVGSPLSLECTVEGTSNPNLYWYRQAAGRGLQLLFYSVGIGQISSEVPQNLSASRPQDRQFILSSKKLLLSDSGFYLCAWSQDNEGKLFFGSGTQLSVL.

This clonotype was counted between two and nine times. V is TRBV5-5 and J is TRBJ2-1; TRBD1 matches 10 bases. The junction had 9 bases not matched to a gene; V was cut back by 4 bases and J by 8 bases. Germline V gene sequence: CDR1 SGHKS, CDR2 YYEKEE (reference sequence). This CDR3 has 15 amino acids. The CDR3 spells CASSKTGGAGYEQFF. The CDR3, as DNA: TGTGCCAGCAGCAAGACAGGGGGCGCGGGTTATGAGCAGTTCTTC.

This clonotype was counted ten times or more. V usage is TRBV5-1 and J usage is TRBJ1-1, with TRBD1 identical over 12 bases. The CDR3 length is 18 residues. From germline, CDR1 is SGHRS and CDR2 YFSETQ. Trimming cost V 4 bases and J 2 bases; bases outside gene matches: 12. Written as DNA, the CDR3 is TGCGCCAGCAGCCGCTCGGGACAGGGGGCCGGCGGAAACACTGAAGCTTTCTTT. This translates into CASSRSGQGAGGNTEAFF.

This clonotype was detected only a few times. This clone may be a read error of a much larger clone one base away. This chain links TRBV11-1 with TRBJ1-5; no firm D call. Trimming removed 1 base at V and 7 bases at J, with 8 bases between. CDR3 length: 13 amino acids. Germline V gives CDR1 SGHAT, CDR2 FQDESV (reference sequence). CDR3 sequence: CASSLETGQPQHF. The CDR3 DNA is TGTGCCAGCAGCTTAGAGACGGGACAGCCCCAGCATTTT.

This clonotype has ten or more counts. The chain couples TRBV20-1 to TRBJ2-1; TRBD2 matches 9 bases. From germline, CDR1 is DFQATT and CDR2 SNEGSKA (reference sequence). Losses at the gene ends were 6 bases for V and 5 bases for J; bases not matched to a gene: 11. The CDR3 is made up of 15 amino acids. The CDR3 DNA reads TGCAGTGCGCCCGGGGCTAGCGGGGTTAACAATGAGCAGTTCTTC. Its protein is CSAPGASGVNNEQFF.

This clonotype has at least ten counts. Here the CDR3 reads CASSTGQGYYGYTF. DNA of the CDR3: TGCGCCAGCAGCACGGGACAGGGCTACTATGGCTACACCTTC. The chain couples TRBV5-1 to TRBJ1-2, with 9 positions matching TRBD1. The CDR3 runs to 14 residues. V shed 4 bases and J 3 bases; nucleotides not matched to a gene: 4. Germline CDR1 is SGHRS and CDR2 is YFSETQ.

J is TRBJ2-1 and V is TRBV20-1; TRBD2 is a possible D gene (5 bases). Trimming removed 3 bases at V and 9 bases at J, with 6 bases between. The CDR3 loop spans 10 amino acids. Per the germline V gene, CDR1 is DFQATT and CDR2 is SNEGSKA (reference sequence). In nucleotides, the CDR3 is TGCAGTGCTAGTGGAGGTGAGCAGTTCTTC. It yields the protein CSASGGEQFF.

In the case of this clonotype: At one of its ends the junction is not consistent with the germline gene, which may arise from a read error. The V call is TRBV5-1, the J call TRBJ1-5; D is unresolved. This CDR3 region has 14 residues. In germline, CDR1 is SGHRS, CDR2 YFSETQ. CDR3: CASSLDYSNQPQNF. CDR3 DNA sequence: TGCGCCAGCAGCTTGGACTATAGCAATCAGCCCCAGAATTTT.

This clonotype was recorded at least ten times. The V and J genes are TRBV28 and TRBJ1-2, with 8 bases aligning to TRBD1. The CDR3 consists of 13 residues. V was pared by 6 bases and J by 6 bases, with 6 bases of the junction left unmatched. Germline CDR1 MDHEN, CDR2 SYDVKM. The CDR3 protein is CASSPDRAHGYTF. CDR3 nucleotide sequence: TGTGCCAGCAGCCCGGACAGGGCTCATGGCTACACCTTC.

This clonotype came up many times. The chain recombines TRBV20-1 with TRBJ1-1; no firm D call. Between the trimmed V and J ends, which lost 0 bases and 4 bases, there was a span of 6 bases. Germline V CDR1 and CDR2: DFQATT, SNEGSKA (reference sequence). There are 12 residues in the CDR3. For the CDR3, the DNA is TGCAGTGCTAGAGATAGGGCCACTGAAGCTTTCTTT. This gives the protein CSARDRATEAFF.

This clonotype was counted many times. V and J are TRBV7-3 and TRBJ2-2, with 7 bases identical to TRBD2. Unmatched junction bases numbered 16, after V lost 5 bases and J lost 7 bases. The germline V gene encodes CDR1 SGHTA and CDR2 FQGTGA. The CDR3 is made up of 17 amino acids. DNA for the CDR3: TGTGCCAGCAGCCCATTTCTCGGCGGGAGATCGGGCGGGGAGCTGTTTTTT. It translates to CASSPFLGGRSGGELFF.

This clonotype has just a few counts. V and J are TRBV4-1 and TRBJ2-3; possible D gene TRBD2, 6 bases. Trimming took 0 bases from V and 1 from J, leaving 17 bases between them. The CDR3 covers 18 residues. Germline CDR1 and CDR2: MGHRA and YSYEKL. The DNA for the CDR3 is TGCGCCAGCAGCCAAGATTCATTGGGAGGACCAGGCACAGATACGCAGTATTTT. Residues: CASSQDSLGGPGTDTQYF.

The gene calls are TRBV28 and TRBJ1-1, with D maybe TRBD1 (5 bases). Trimming shortened V by 8 bases and J by 1 base, and 11 bases separated the two germline ends. The CDR3 is made up of 13 amino acids. Germline V gene lookup returns CDR1 MDHEN and CDR2 SYDVKM. The CDR3 reads CASSTRGNTEAFF. The DNA for the CDR3 is TGTGCCAGCTCGACGAGGGGGAACACTGAAGCTTTCTTT.

This clonotype was seen a handful of times. V gene TRBV20-1 combines with J gene TRBJ2-1; 9 bases match TRBD2. The CDR3 has 16 residues. V dropped 2 bases and J dropped 4; count of bases not matched to a gene: 9. Germline CDR1 is DFQATT and CDR2 is SNEGSKA (reference sequence). The CDR3 protein is CSARRLAGASYNEQFF. The DNA for the CDR3 is TGCAGTGCTAGACGATTAGCGGGAGCGTCTTACAATGAGCAGTTCTTC.

This clonotype was seen many times. This sequence joins TRBV5-1 and TRBJ1-2; a weak D match, TRBD1 (6 bases). Germline V gene data show CDR1 as SGHRS and CDR2 as YFSETQ. V lost 4 bases and J lost 0, with 16 bases in between. This CDR3 spans 16 amino acids. The CDR3 region has the DNA TGCGCCAGCAGCCCTGGAGGGGGGACCGCTAACTATGGCTACACCTTC. This gives the protein CASSPGGGTANYGYTF. The whole variable domain, remainder taken from reference TRBV5-1 and TRBJ1-2, is KAGVTQTPRYLIKTRGQQVTLSCSPISGHRSVSWYQQTPGQGLQFLFEYFSETQRNKGNFPGRFSGRQFSNSRSEMNVSTLELGDSALYLCASSPGGGTANYGYTFGSGTRLTVV.

This clonotype has a count of ten or more. The chain joins TRBV5-1 to TRBJ2-3; D gene ambiguous. The germline V gene has CDR1 SGHRS and CDR2 YFSETQ. V gave up 7 bases and J gave up 5 bases, with 14 bases separating them. The CDR3 covers 13 residues. As DNA, the CDR3 is TGCGCCAGCTATACCCAAGGTATAGATACGCAGTATTTT. It codes for CASYTQGIDTQYF. Supplemented by reference TRBV5-1 and TRBJ2-3, the full variable domain reads KAGVTQTPRYLIKTRGQQVTLSCSPISGHRSVSWYQQTPGQGLQFLFEYFSETQRNKGNFPGRFSGRQFSNSRSEMNVSTLELGDSALYLCASYTQGIDTQYFGPGTRLTVL.

This clonotype has at least ten counts. V is TRBV7-9 and J is TRBJ2-3; 8 bases agree with TRBD1. CDR3 length: 17 amino acids. Germline V gene sequence: CDR1 SEHNR, CDR2 FQNEAQ (reference sequence). Trimming removed 2 bases from V and 2 bases from J; junction bases left unmatched: 9. CDR3 DNA sequence: TGTGCCAGCAGCTTAAATTCAAGGACAGGGAACACAGATACGCAGTATTTT. It specifies CASSLNSRTGNTDTQYF.

A note on this clonotype: At one end, the junction sequence differs from germline, possibly due to a read error. J is TRBJ1-5 and V is TRBV2; D is unresolved. The CDR3 contains 12 residues. Germline V lookup: CDR1 SNHLY, CDR2 FYNNEI. CDR3 residues: CASSESGQPQNF. CDR3 nucleotide sequence: TGTGCCAGCAGTGAGTCGGGTCAGCCCCAGAATTTT.

This clonotype was seen only a few times. J is TRBJ2-5 and V is TRBV5-1, with D perhaps TRBD1 or TRBD2 (5 bases each). The CDR3 sequence is 14 residues long. The germline V and J ends were trimmed by 3 bases and 1 base, with 10 bases remaining between them. Germline V gives CDR1 SGHRS, CDR2 YFSETQ. CDR3 sequence: CASSSSGTQETQYF. The CDR3 DNA reads as TGCGCCAGCAGCTCCTCCGGGACCCAAGAGACCCAGTACTTC.

About this clonotype: With a much larger clone just one base away, this may be a read error. The chain has TRBV9 and TRBJ2-7, with D possibly matching TRBD2 (5 bases). CDR1 and CDR2 (germline): SGDLS, YYNGEE. V dropped 4 bases and J dropped 6 bases, with 14 bases sitting between them. The CDR3 extends over 13 amino acids. The DNA of the CDR3 is TGTGCCAGCAGCACGGGAAAGGTCGGCGAGCAGTACTTC. This codes for CASSTGKVGEQYF.

Ten or more counts support this clonotype. The CDR3 loop is CASSSLNTRVTEAFF. CDR3 nucleotides: TGTGCCAGCAGCTCCCTAAACACCAGGGTTACTGAAGCTTTCTTT. The chain uses TRBV7-8 and TRBJ1-1, with TRBD1 as a possible D gene (5 bases). This CDR3 spans 15 amino acids. With 4 bases removed from V and 5 bases from J, the gap between germline ends came to 17 bases. CDR1 and CDR2 (germline): SGHVS, FQNEAQ.

This sequence joins TRBV20-1 and TRBJ2-1, with a possible D match to TRBD2 (5 bases). The CDR3 spans 15 residues. The germline V gene has CDR1 DFQATT and CDR2 SNEGSKA (reference sequence). The V gene lost 1 base and the J gene lost 8 bases, with 18 bases spanning the gap. The CDR3 reads CSARVSVAKSDEQFF. DNA of the CDR3: TGCAGTGCTAGAGTTTCGGTAGCGAAGTCCGATGAGCAGTTCTTC.

This clonotype came up many times. The chain has TRBV5-6 and TRBJ2-7, with D perhaps matching TRBD1 (5 bases). Trimming stripped 0 bases from V and 6 bases from J, with 7 bases between. CDR3 length equals 12 residues. Germline CDR1 is SGHDT and CDR2 is YYEEEE. This CDR3 reads CASSLAGFEQYF. CDR3 DNA: TGTGCCAGCAGCTTGGCAGGGTTCGAGCAGTACTTC.

The table lists this clonotype with many counts. The chain uses TRBV10-3 and TRBJ2-1; D remains unclear. V lost 6 bases to trimming and J lost 3 bases, with 6 bases between them. The CDR3 totals 12 residues. CDR1 is ENHRY, CDR2 SYGVKD, per germline. The CDR3 is CAISVDYNEQFF. For the CDR3, the DNA is TGTGCCATCAGCGTCGACTACAATGAGCAGTTCTTC.

This clonotype appeared many times. The chain joins TRBV5-1 to TRBJ1-4, with D uncertain. This CDR3 is built from 16 residues. V gave up 0 bases and J gave up 8 bases, with 17 bases separating them. Germline V gives CDR1 SGHRS, CDR2 YFSETQ. CDR3 sequence (DNA): TGCGCCAGCAGCTTGGCCCGTACTGGGTTTGGAGAAAAACTGTTTTTT. This translates into CASSLARTGFGEKLFF. The full variable domain, its missing parts supplied by reference TRBV5-1 and TRBJ1-4, is KAGVTQTPRYLIKTRGQQVTLSCSPISGHRSVSWYQQTPGQGLQFLFEYFSETQRNKGNFPGRFSGRQFSNSRSEMNVSTLELGDSALYLCASSLARTGFGEKLFFGSGTQLSVL.

The chain joins TRBV18 to TRBJ2-1, with TRBD2 identical over 9 bases. Unmatched junction bases numbered 12, after V lost 4 bases and J lost 2 bases. CDR3 length equals 18 residues. The germline CDR1 and CDR2 sequences are KGHSH and LQKENI. CDR3 sequence: CASSLSGRTTRAYNEQFF. CDR3 nucleotides: TGTGCCAGCTCACTGAGCGGGAGGACTACTCGCGCCTACAATGAGCAGTTCTTC.

J is TRBJ1-2 and V is TRBV30, with D unclear. The CDR3 is 12 residues long. Germline lookup yields CDR1 GTSNPN and CDR2 SVGIG (reference sequence). Trimming shortened V by 2 bases and J by 8 bases, and 12 bases separated the two germline ends. CDR3 loop: CAWSRGGGGYTF. CDR3 in DNA: TGTGCCTGGAGTCGGGGAGGTGGGGGCTACACCTTC.

This clonotype was detected ten times or more. This chain links TRBV5-1 with TRBJ2-1; the D gene is possibly TRBD1 (5 bases). This CDR3 spans 16 amino acids. In germline, CDR1 is SGHRS, CDR2 YFSETQ. Trimming pared 3 bases from V and 1 base from J, leaving 14 bases between. The CDR3 nucleotides read TGCGCCAGCAGCTCATCAGGGTCGTCTTCCTACAATGAGCAGTTCTTC. It encodes CASSSSGSSSYNEQFF.

This clonotype was recorded at least ten times. The chain combines TRBV5-1 with TRBJ2-3; no firm D call. The CDR3 has 11 amino acids. The germline CDR1 and CDR2 sequences are SGHRS and YFSETQ. V lost 3 bases, J lost 2 bases, and 1 base lay in between. The CDR3 DNA sequence: TGCGCCAGCAGCTCCACAGATACGCAGTATTTT. Translating it yields CASSSTDTQYF. Drawing the rest from reference TRBV5-1 and TRBJ2-3, the complete variable domain is KAGVTQTPRYLIKTRGQQVTLSCSPISGHRSVSWYQQTPGQGLQFLFEYFSETQRNKGNFPGRFSGRQFSNSRSEMNVSTLELGDSALYLCASSSTDTQYFGPGTRLTVL.

The V gene is TRBV4-1, the J gene TRBJ2-5; 8 bases agree with TRBD2. The junction had 4 bases not matched to a gene; V was cut back by 0 bases and J by 4 bases. CDR3 size: 15 residues. CDR1 is MGHRA and CDR2 is YSYEKL in the germline V gene. The CDR3 DNA sequence: TGCGCCAGCAGCCAAGAAGGGCTAGCGGGAGAGACCCAGTACTTC. This gives the protein CASSQEGLAGETQYF.